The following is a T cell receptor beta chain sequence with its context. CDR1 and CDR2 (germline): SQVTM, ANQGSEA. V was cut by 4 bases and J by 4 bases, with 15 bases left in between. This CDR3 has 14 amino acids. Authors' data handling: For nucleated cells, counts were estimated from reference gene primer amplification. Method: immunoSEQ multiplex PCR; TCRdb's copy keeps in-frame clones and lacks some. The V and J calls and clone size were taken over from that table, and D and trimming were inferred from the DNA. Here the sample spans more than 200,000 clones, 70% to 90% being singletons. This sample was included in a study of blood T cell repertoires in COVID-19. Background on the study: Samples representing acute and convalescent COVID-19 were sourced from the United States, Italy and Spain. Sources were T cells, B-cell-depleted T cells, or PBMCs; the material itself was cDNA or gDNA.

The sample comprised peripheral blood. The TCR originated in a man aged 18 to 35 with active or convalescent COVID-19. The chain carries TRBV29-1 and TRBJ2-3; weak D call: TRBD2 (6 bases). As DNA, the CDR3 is TGCAGCGTTGTCCTCCCACTAGCCTCAGATACGCAGTATTTT. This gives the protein CSVVLPLASDTQYF.